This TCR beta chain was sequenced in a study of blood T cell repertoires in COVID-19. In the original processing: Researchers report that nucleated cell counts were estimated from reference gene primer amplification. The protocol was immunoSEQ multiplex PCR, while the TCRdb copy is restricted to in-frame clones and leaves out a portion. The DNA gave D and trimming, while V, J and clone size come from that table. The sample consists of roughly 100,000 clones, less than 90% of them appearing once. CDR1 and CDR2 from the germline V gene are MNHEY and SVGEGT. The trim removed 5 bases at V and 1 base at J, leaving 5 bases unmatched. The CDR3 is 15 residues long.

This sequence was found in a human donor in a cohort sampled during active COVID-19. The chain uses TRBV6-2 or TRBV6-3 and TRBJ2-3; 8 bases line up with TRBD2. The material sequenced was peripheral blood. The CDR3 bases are TGTGCCAGCAGTGAGCGGGAGTGGGGCACAGATACGCAGTATTTT. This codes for CASSEREWGTDTQYF.